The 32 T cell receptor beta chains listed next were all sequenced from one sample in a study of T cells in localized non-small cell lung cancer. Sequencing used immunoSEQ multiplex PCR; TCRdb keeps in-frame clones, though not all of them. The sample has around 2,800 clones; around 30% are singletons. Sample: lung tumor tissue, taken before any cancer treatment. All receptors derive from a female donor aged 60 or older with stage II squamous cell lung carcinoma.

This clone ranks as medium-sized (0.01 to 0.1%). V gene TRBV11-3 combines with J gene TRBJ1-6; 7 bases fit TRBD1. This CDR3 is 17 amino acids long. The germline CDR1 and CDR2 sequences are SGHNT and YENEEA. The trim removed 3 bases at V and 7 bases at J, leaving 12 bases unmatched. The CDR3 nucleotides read TGTGCCAGCAGCTTGATGAAGACAGGGAGATTGAATTCACCCCTCCACTTT. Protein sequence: CASSLMKTGRLNSPLHF.

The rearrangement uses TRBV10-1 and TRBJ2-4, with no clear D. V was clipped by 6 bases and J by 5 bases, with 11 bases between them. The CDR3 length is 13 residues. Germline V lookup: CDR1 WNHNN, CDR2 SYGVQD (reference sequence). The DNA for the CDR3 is TGCGCCAGCAGCCGCAGTGGAGAAAACATTCAGTACTTC. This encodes CASSRSGENIQYF.

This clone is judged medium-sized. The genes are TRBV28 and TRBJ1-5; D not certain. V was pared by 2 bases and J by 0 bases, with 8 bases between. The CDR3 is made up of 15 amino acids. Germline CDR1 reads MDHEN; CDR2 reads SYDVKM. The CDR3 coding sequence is TGTGCCAGCAGTTTAGCCGGATATAGCAATCAGCCCCAGCATTTT. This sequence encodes CASSLAGYSNQPQHF.

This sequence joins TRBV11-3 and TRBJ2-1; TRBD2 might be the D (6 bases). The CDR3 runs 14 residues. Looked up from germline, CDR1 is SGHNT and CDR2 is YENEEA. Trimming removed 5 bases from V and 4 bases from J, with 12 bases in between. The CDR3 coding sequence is TGTGCCAGCAGCCGGGACTTACTTTACAATGAGCAGTTCTTC. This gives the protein CASSRDLLYNEQFF. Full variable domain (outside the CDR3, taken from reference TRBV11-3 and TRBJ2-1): EAGVVQSPRYKIIEKKQPVAFWCNPISGHNTLYWYLQNLGQGPELLIRYENEEAVDDSQLPKDRFSAERLKGVDSTLKIQPAELGDSAVYLCASSRDLLYNEQFFGPGTRLTVL.

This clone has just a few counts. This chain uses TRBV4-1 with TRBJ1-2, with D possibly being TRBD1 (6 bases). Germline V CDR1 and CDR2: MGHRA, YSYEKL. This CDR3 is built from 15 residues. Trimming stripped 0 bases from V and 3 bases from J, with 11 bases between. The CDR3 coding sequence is TGCGCCAGCAGCCAAGACAGGGGAGAGTACTATGGCTACACCTTC. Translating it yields CASSQDRGEYYGYTF.

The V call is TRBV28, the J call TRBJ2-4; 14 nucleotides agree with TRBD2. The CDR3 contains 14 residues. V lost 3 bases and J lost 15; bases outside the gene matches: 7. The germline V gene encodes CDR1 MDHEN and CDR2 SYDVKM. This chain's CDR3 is CASSLGTSGGRLYF. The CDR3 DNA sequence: TGTGCCAGCAGTTTGGGGACTAGCGGGGGTAGATTGTACTTC.

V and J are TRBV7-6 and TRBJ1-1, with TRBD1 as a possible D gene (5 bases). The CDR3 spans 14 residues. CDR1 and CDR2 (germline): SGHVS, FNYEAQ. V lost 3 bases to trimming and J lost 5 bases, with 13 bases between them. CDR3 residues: CASSFGGSGTEAFF. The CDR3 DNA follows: TGTGCCAGCAGCTTTGGAGGGTCAGGGACTGAAGCTTTCTTT.

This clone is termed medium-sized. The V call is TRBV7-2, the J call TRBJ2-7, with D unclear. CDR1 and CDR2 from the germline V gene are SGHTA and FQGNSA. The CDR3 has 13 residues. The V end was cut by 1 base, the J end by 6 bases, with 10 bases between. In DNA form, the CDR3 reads TGTGCCAGCAGCTTAGGAATTTCAGGCGAGCAGTACTTC. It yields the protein CASSLGISGEQYF.

The CDR3 loop reads CASSLSGYGELFF. The CDR3 DNA is TGTGCCAGCTCACTGTCCGGATACGGGGAGCTGTTTTTT. The chain employs TRBV18 and TRBJ2-2; D is ambiguous. Germline CDR1 reads KGHSH; CDR2 reads LQKENI. The germline V and J ends were trimmed by 4 bases and 7 bases, with 10 bases remaining between them. CDR3 length: 13 amino acids.

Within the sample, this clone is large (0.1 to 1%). The CDR3 is CASSIGQPNTEAFF. As DNA, the CDR3 is TGTGCCAGTAGTATAGGACAGCCGAACACTGAAGCTTTCTTT. The gene calls are TRBV19 and TRBJ1-1; tentatively, D is TRBD1 (5 bases). Trimming shortened V by 1 base and J by 1 base, and 7 bases separated the two germline ends. The CDR3 spans 14 residues. Germline CDR1 is LNHDA and CDR2 is SQIVND (reference sequence).

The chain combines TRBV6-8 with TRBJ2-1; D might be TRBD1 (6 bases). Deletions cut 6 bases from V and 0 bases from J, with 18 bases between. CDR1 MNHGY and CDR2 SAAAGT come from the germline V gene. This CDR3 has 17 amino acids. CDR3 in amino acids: CASRLNRARRSYNEQFF. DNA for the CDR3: TGTGCCAGCAGACTTAACAGGGCTCGTCGCTCCTACAATGAGCAGTTCTTC.

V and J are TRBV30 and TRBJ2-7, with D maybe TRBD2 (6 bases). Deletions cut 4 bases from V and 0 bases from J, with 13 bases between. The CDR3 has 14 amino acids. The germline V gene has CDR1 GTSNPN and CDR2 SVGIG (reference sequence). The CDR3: CAWNPRGISYEQYF. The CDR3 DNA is TGTGCCTGGAATCCGCGGGGAATCTCCTACGAGCAGTACTTC.

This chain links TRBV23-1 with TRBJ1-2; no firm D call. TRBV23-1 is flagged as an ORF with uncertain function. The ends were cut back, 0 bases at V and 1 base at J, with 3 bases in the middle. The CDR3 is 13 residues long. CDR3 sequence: CASSQSSNYGYTF. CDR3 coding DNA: TGCGCCAGCAGTCAATCGAGTAACTATGGCTACACCTTC.

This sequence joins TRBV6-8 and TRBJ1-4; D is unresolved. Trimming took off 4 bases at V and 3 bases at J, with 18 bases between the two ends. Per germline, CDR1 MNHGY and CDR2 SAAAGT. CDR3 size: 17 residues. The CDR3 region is CASSLGFSLGANEKLFF. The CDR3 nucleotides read TGTGCCAGCAGTTTGGGGTTCTCCCTCGGGGCTAATGAAAAACTGTTTTTT.

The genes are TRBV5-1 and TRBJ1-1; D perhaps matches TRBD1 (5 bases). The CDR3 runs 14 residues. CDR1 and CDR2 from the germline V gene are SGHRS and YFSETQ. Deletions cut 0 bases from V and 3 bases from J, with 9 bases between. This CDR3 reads CASSLVGGHTEAFF. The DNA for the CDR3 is TGCGCCAGCAGCTTGGTCGGGGGACACACTGAAGCTTTCTTT. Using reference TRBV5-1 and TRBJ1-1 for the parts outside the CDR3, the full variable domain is KAGVTQTPRYLIKTRGQQVTLSCSPISGHRSVSWYQQTPGQGLQFLFEYFSETQRNKGNFPGRFSGRQFSNSRSEMNVSTLELGDSALYLCASSLVGGHTEAFFGQGTRLTVV.

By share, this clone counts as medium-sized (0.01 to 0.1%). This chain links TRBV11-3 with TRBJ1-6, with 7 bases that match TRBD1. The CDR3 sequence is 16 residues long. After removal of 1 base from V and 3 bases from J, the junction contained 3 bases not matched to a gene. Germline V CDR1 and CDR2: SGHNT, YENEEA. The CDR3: CASSLGQGFYNSPLHF. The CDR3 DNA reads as TGTGCCAGCAGCTTAGGACAGGGCTTCTATAATTCACCCCTCCACTTT.

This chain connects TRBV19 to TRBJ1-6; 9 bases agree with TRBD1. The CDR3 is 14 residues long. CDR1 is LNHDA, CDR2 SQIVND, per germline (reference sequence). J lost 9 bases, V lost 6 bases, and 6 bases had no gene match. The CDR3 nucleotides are TGTGCCAGTAGATACTCGACAGGGGGTTCACCCCTCCACTTT. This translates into CASRYSTGGSPLHF. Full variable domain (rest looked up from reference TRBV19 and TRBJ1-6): DGGITQSPKYLFRKEGQNVTLSCEQNLNHDAMYWYRQDPGQGLRLIYYSQIVNDFQKGDIAEGYSVSREKKESFPLTVTSAQKNPTAFYLCASRYSTGGSPLHFGNGTRLTVT.

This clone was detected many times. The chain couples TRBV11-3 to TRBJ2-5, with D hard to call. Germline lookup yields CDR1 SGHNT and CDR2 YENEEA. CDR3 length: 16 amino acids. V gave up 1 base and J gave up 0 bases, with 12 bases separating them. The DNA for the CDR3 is TGTGCCAGCAGCTTAGTCAGCCGAGGAGACCAAGAGACCCAGTACTTC. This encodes CASSLVSRGDQETQYF.

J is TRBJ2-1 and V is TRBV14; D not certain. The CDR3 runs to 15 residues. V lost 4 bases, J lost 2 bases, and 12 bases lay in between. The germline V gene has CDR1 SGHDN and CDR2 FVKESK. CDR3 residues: CASSPSGLTYNEQFF. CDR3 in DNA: TGTGCCAGCAGCCCATCAGGATTAACCTACAATGAGCAGTTCTTC.

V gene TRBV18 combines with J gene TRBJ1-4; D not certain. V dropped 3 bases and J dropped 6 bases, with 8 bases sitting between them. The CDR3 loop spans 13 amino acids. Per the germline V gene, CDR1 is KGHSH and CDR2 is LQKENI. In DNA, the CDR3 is TGTGCCAGCTCACCGCGGGTTGATGAAAAACTGTTTTTT. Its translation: CASSPRVDEKLFF.

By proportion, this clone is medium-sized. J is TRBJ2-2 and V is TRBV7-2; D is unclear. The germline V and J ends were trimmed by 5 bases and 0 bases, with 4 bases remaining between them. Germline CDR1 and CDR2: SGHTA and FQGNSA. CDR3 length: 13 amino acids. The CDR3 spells CASSASNTGELFF. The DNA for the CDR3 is TGTGCCAGCAGCGCCTCGAACACCGGGGAGCTGTTTTTT.

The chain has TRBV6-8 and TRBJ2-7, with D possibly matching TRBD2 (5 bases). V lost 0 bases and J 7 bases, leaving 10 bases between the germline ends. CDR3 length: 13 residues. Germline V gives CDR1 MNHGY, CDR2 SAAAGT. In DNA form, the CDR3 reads TGTGCCAGCAGTTACTCGGGTCGCGGGGAGCAGTACTTC. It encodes CASSYSGRGEQYF.

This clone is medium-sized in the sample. The DNA of the CDR3 is TGTGCCAGCAGTGAATACAAGGCAGTAAATGAAAAACTGTTTTTT. This translates into CASSEYKAVNEKLFF. The chain links TRBV25-1 to TRBJ1-4; D remains unclear. This CDR3 comprises 15 residues. The germline V gene has CDR1 MGHDK and CDR2 SYGVNS. Trimming took 0 bases from V and 5 from J, leaving 10 bases between them.

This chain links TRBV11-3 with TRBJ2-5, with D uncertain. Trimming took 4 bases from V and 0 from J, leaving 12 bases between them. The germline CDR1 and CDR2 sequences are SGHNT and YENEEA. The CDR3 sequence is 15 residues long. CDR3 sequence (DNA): TGTGCCAGCAGCTCGTCCCACAGATACCAAGAGACCCAGTACTTC. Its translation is CASSSSHRYQETQYF.

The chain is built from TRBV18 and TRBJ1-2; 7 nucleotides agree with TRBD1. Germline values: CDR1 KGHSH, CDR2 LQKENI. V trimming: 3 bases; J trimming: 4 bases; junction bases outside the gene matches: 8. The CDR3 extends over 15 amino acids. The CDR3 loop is CASSPSGTEPYGYTF. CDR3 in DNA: TGTGCCAGCTCACCCAGCGGGACAGAACCCTATGGCTACACCTTC.

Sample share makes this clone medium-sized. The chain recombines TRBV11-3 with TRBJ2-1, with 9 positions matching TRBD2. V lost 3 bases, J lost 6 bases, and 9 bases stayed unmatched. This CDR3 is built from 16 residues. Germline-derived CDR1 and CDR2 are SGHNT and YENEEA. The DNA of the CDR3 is TGTGCCAGCAGCTTTGGTGGCGGGGGGGATTTCAATGAGCAGTTCTTC. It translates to CASSFGGGGDFNEQFF.

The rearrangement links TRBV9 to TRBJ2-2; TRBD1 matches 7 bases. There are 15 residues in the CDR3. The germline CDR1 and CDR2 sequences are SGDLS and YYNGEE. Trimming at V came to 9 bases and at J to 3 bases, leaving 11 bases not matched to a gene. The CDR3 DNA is TGTGCCACGAAACTAGACAGGGCGGACACCGGGGAGCTGTTTTTT. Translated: CATKLDRADTGELFF.

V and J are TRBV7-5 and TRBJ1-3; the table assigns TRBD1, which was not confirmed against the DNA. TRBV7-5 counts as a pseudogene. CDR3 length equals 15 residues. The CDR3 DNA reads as TGTGCCAGCAGCATACCCGGTCCAGGGAGAAACACCATATATTTT. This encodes CASSIPGPGRNTIYF.

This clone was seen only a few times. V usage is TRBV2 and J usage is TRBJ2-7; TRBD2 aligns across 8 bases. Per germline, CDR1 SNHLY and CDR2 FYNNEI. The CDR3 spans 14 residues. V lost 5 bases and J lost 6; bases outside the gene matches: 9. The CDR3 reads CASSWTSFESEQYF. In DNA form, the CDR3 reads TGTGCCAGCAGTTGGACTAGCTTTGAGTCCGAGCAGTACTTC.

The DNA for the CDR3 is TGTGCCAGCAGTTTTGCAGGGGTATATGGCTACACCTTC. Translated, it gives CASSFAGVYGYTF. The genes are TRBV28 and TRBJ1-2; TRBD1 might be the D (6 bases). The CDR3 length is 13 residues. V was shortened by 3 bases and J by 5 bases, with 10 bases between the two germline ends. Germline V lookup: CDR1 MDHEN, CDR2 SYDVKM.

CDR3 protein: CAWSGVRQGTREQYF. CDR3 nucleotides: TGTGCCTGGAGTGGGGTTAGGCAGGGGACAAGGGAGCAGTACTTC. The genes are TRBV30 and TRBJ2-7, with D perhaps TRBD1 (6 bases). The V end lost 1 base, the J end lost 7 bases, and 20 bases lay between the germline ends. The CDR3 length is 15 residues. Germline assignment: CDR1 GTSNPN and CDR2 SVGIG (reference sequence). Full variable domain (outside the CDR3, taken from reference TRBV30 and TRBJ2-7): SQTIHQWPATLVQPVGSPLSLECTVEGTSNPNLYWYRQAAGRGLQLLFYSVGIGQISSEVPQNLSASRPQDRQFILSSKKLLLSDSGFYLCAWSGVRQGTREQYFGPGTRLTVT.

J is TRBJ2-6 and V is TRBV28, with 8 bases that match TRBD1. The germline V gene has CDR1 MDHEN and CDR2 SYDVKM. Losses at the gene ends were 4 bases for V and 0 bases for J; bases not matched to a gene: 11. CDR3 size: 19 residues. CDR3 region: CASSSRQGLTISGANVLTF. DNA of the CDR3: TGTGCCAGCAGTTCACGACAGGGGCTGACTATCTCTGGGGCCAACGTCCTGACTTTC. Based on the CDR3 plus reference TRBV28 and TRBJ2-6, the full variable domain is DVKVTQSSRYLVKRTGEKVFLECVQDMDHENMFWYRQDPGLGLRLIYFSYDVKMKEKGDIPEGYSVSREKKERFSLILESASTNQTSMYLCASSSRQGLTISGANVLTFGAGSRLTVL.